These 20 T cell receptor beta chains were all obtained from the same sample, sequenced in a study of post-analysis software for immune sequencing data. The authors incorporated unique molecular identifiers into the TCR beta cDNA libraries. TCRdb re-analysed the PCR reads in MiXCR, keeping a single row per CDR3 protein. The top ten clones hold around 3.7% of a sample with about 200,000 distinct CDR3 sequences, 29% of them seen once. No antigen is known for these receptors. Study-level results: Included in a set of about 5 TRBV segments more frequent in patients than controls were TRBV5-6, TRBV5-1 and TRBV20-1.

Material for sequencing was blood. Source of these receptors: a girl aged 2 to 17 with multiple sclerosis.

The CDR3 spells CASSRAGVGNEQFF. CDR3 sequence (DNA): TGTGCCAGCAGCAGAGCGGGAGTCGGAAATGAGCAGTTCTTC. The chain recombines TRBV25-1 with TRBJ2-1, with 8 bases that match TRBD2. This CDR3 has 14 residues. Germline assignment: CDR1 MGHDK and CDR2 SYGVNS. The trim removed 6 bases at V and 7 bases at J, leaving 8 bases unmatched. Complete variable domain (other parts from reference TRBV25-1 and TRBJ2-1): EADIYQTPRYLVIGTGKKITLECSQTMGHDKMYWYQQDPGMELHLIHYSYGVNSTEKGDLSSESTVSRIRTEHFPLTLESARPSHTSQYLCASSRAGVGNEQFFGPGTRLTVL.

This clonotype was seen only a few times. V gene TRBV20-1 combines with J gene TRBJ1-5, with D maybe TRBD1 (5 bases). Germline V gene data show CDR1 as DFQATT and CDR2 as SNEGSKA (reference sequence). CDR3 length: 14 residues. Trimming cost V 0 bases and J 3 bases, with 9 bases left between them. CDR3 region: CSARDRQHNQPQHF. The CDR3 nucleotides read TGCAGTGCTAGAGATCGACAGCACAATCAGCCCCAGCATTTT.

As concerns this clonotype: A much bigger clone sits one base away, suggesting this may be a read error. V is TRBV18 and J is TRBJ2-5; 10 bases are a match to TRBD2. Germline loops: CDR1 KGHSH, CDR2 LQKENI. The CDR3 loop spans 18 amino acids. Trimming took 0 bases from V and 11 from J; bases not matched to a gene: 18. CDR3 loop: CASSPPPSGRRGYNEQYF. The CDR3 nucleotides are TGTGCCAGCTCACCACCGCCTAGCGGGAGAAGGGGCTACAATGAGCAGTACTTC.

This clonotype was seen only a few times. J is TRBJ2-5 and V is TRBV5-1; 8 bases align to TRBD1. V was clipped by 0 bases and J by 4 bases; unmatched bases: 2. This CDR3 has 14 amino acids. Germline loops: CDR1 SGHRS, CDR2 YFSETQ. The CDR3 coding sequence is TGCGCCAGCAGCTTGGCCGGGACAGGAGAGACCCAGTACTTC. Translated, it gives CASSLAGTGETQYF.

This sequence joins TRBV7-2 and TRBJ2-7; 7 bases line up with TRBD1. J lost 1 base, V lost 5 bases, and 5 bases had no gene match. Germline CDR1 and CDR2: SGHTA and FQGNSA. The CDR3 is made up of 14 amino acids. This CDR3 reads CASSKPGQSYEQYF. The CDR3 DNA follows: TGTGCCAGCAGCAAACCGGGACAGTCCTACGAGCAGTACTTC.

To note about this clonotype: One base away lies a much larger clone, so this may be a sequencing read error. V is TRBV20-1 and J is TRBJ1-6; D may be TRBD1 (5 bases). Germline assignment: CDR1 DFQATT and CDR2 SNEGSKA (reference sequence). The CDR3 has 14 residues. CDR3 coding DNA: TGCAGTGCTTCCGGCCGGGGCTATAATTCACCCCCCCACTTT. Its translation is CSASGRGYNSPPHF.

The chain recombines TRBV5-1 with TRBJ1-2; TRBD1 aligns across 12 bases. In germline, CDR1 is SGHRS, CDR2 YFSETQ. The J segment lost 4 bases and the V segment lost 4 bases, leaving 5 bases of the junction unmatched. The CDR3 is made up of 15 amino acids. CDR3 DNA sequence: TGCGCCAGCAGCACCGGGACAGGGGGCGTCTATGGCTACACCTTC. Amino acids: CASSTGTGGVYGYTF.

V gene TRBV20-1 combines with J gene TRBJ2-1; D unresolved. Gene TRBJ2-7 matches the end of the DNA better, so the J call may be wrong. Germline V gives CDR1 DFQATT, CDR2 SNEGSKA (reference sequence). There are 13 residues in the CDR3. The CDR3 sequence is CSARYINYNEQYF. CDR3 coding DNA: TGCAGTGCTAGATACATAAACTACAATGAGCAGTACTTC.

This clonotype was detected a few times. V gene TRBV28 combines with J gene TRBJ2-7; D remains ambiguous. V was trimmed by 8 bases and J by 0 bases, leaving 5 bases between them. The germline V gene encodes CDR1 MDHEN and CDR2 SYDVKM. This CDR3 region has 11 residues. CDR3 loop: CASATSYEQYF. The CDR3 DNA sequence: TGTGCCAGCGCTACCTCCTACGAGCAGTACTTC.

This clonotype has more than one count but fewer than ten. CDR3 nucleotide sequence: TGTGCCAGCTCACCCCCAGGGGGGACCTATGGCTACACCTTC. Its protein product is CASSPPGGTYGYTF. V usage is TRBV18 and J usage is TRBJ1-2; 7 bases match TRBD1. The CDR3 is 14 amino acids. Germline values: CDR1 KGHSH, CDR2 LQKENI. The ends lost 3 bases at V and 4 bases at J; junction bases unmatched: 5. The whole variable domain, filled in from reference TRBV18 and TRBJ1-2, reads NAGVMQNPRHLVRRRGQEARLRCSPMKGHSHVYWYRQLPEEGLKFMVYLQKENIIDESGMPKERFSAEFPKEGPSILRIQQVVRGDSAAYFCASSPPGGTYGYTFGSGTRLTVV.

The rearrangement links TRBV20-1 to TRBJ2-5; TRBD2 aligns across 13 bases. The J call is doubtful: the DNA matches TRBJ2-7 better. Germline CDR1 reads DFQATT; CDR2 reads SNEGSKA (reference sequence). The length of the CDR3 is 16 residues. In nucleotides, the CDR3 is TGCAGTGCTAGAGCCCGGACTAGCGGGAGTACGTACGAGCAGTACTTC. It is translated as CSARARTSGSTYEQYF.

At least ten counts were recorded for this clonotype. This chain uses TRBV29-1 with TRBJ2-1, with a weak D call TRBD1 (5 bases). Germline loops: CDR1 SQVTM, CDR2 ANQGSEA. The CDR3 loop spans 10 amino acids. V was clipped by 7 bases and J by 11 bases, with 12 bases between them. The CDR3 DNA reads as TGCAGCGGGGGCCGGGTCCAGCAGTTCTTC. Translating gives CSGGRVQQFF.

J is TRBJ2-2 and V is TRBV5-4, with TRBD2 matching over 10 bases. In germline, CDR1 is SGHNT, CDR2 YYREEE (reference sequence). The CDR3 is made up of 15 amino acids. Trimming at V came to 0 bases and at J to 5 bases, leaving 1 base not matched to a gene. The CDR3 nucleotides read TGTGCCAGCAGCTTGGGACTAGCGGGTACCGGGGAGCTGTTTTTT. Translated, it gives CASSLGLAGTGELFF. The variable domain in full, completed from reference TRBV5-4 and TRBJ2-2, reads ETGVTQSPTHLIKTRGQQVTLRCSSQSGHNTVSWYQQALGQGPQFIFQYYREEENGRGNFPPRFSGLQFPNYSSELNVNALELDDSALYLCASSLGLAGTGELFFGEGSRLTVL.

This clonotype was counted ten times or more. The V call is TRBV5-1, the J call TRBJ2-7, with D unresolved. Trimming stripped 5 bases from V and 2 bases from J, with 5 bases between. CDR1 and CDR2 from the germline V gene are SGHRS and YFSETQ. This CDR3 is 11 amino acids long. The CDR3 region is CASSGAYEQYF. The CDR3 coding sequence is TGCGCCAGCAGTGGGGCCTACGAGCAGTACTTC.

This clonotype was observed many times. The J gene is TRBJ1-6, the V gene TRBV20-1, with 7 bases fitting TRBD1. After removal of 1 base from V and 9 bases from J, the junction contained 9 bases not matched to a gene. Germline V CDR1 and CDR2: DFQATT, SNEGSKA (reference sequence). The CDR3 sequence is 15 residues long. The CDR3 is CSARVVGGRSSPLHF. The CDR3 nucleotides read TGCAGTGCTAGAGTGGTAGGGGGCCGGAGTTCACCCCTCCACTTT.

This clonotype appeared a few times. The chain links TRBV20-1 to TRBJ1-1, with D perhaps matching TRBD1 (6 bases). CDR3 length equals 13 residues. Germline assignment: CDR1 DFQATT and CDR2 SNEGSKA (reference sequence). Trimming removed 3 bases at V and 2 bases at J, with 10 bases between. CDR3 nucleotides: TGCAGTGCTAGTGACAGGACTAACACTGAAGCTTTCTTT. It yields the protein CSASDRTNTEAFF.

This clonotype was seen more than once but under ten times. The chain employs TRBV3-1 and TRBJ2-1; D gene ambiguous. The CDR3 has 15 amino acids. Trimming took 4 bases from V and 3 from J, leaving 13 bases between them. CDR1 is LGHDT and CDR2 is YNNKEL in the germline V gene (reference sequence). CDR3 sequence reads: CASSPMTPRYNEQFF. CDR3 DNA sequence: TGTGCCAGCAGCCCAATGACTCCCCGCTACAATGAGCAGTTCTTC.

V usage is TRBV5-1 and J usage is TRBJ1-6; 8 bases match TRBD1. The CDR3 spans 15 residues. V lost 0 bases and J lost 6; bases outside the gene matches: 2. CDR1 SGHRS and CDR2 YFSETQ come from the germline V gene. The CDR3 DNA is TGCGCCAGCAGCTTGGAGGGACAGGTTAATTCACCCCTCCACTTT. Protein product: CASSLEGQVNSPLHF.

This clonotype was counted only a few times. The chain joins TRBV13 to TRBJ2-5; weak D call: TRBD2 (5 bases). The CDR3 extends over 14 amino acids. The V end lost 0 bases, the J end lost 4 bases, and 9 bases lay between the germline ends. Germline V gives CDR1 PRHDT, CDR2 FYEKMQ (reference sequence). The CDR3 coding sequence is TGTGCCAGCAGCTTAGGTCCAGCGGCAGAGACCCAGTACTTC. It yields the protein CASSLGPAAETQYF.

The chain uses TRBV12-5 and TRBJ1-5, with D unresolved. CDR1 is LGHNT, CDR2 FRNRAP, per germline. There are 15 residues in the CDR3. V was cut by 5 bases and J by 4 bases, with 15 bases left in between. CDR3 sequence (DNA): TGTGCTAGTGGTCCCGGGCCCTACTCGAATCAGCCCCAGCATTTT. Protein: CASGPGPYSNQPQHF.